The sequence of this TCR beta chain was determined in a study of CD8+ T cells in alopecia areata. Treatment here: oral pan-JAK inhibitor, 5-10 mg twice daily. cDNA serving as the sequencing template came from extracted, reverse transcribed RNA. Clones were read by immunoSEQ multiplex PCR, and TCRdb kept only the in-frame ones, dropping some. The sample includes about 270,000 clones, approximately 60% of them seen just once. Trimming at V came to 4 bases and at J to 6 bases, leaving 7 bases not matched to a gene. Germline V gives CDR1 GTSNPN, CDR2 SVGIG (reference sequence). This CDR3 is 13 amino acids long.

The clonotype was recovered from a human donor with alopecia areata. The gene calls are TRBV30 and TRBJ2-7; 9 bases are a match to TRBD1. Sequenced material: CD4+ T cells sorted from blood, taken around week 54, from a patient treated with tofacitinib. In DNA form, the CDR3 reads TGTGCCTGGAAGGGGACAGGGAGTCGCGAGCAGTACTTC. This translates into CAWKGTGSREQYF.